These 20 T cell receptor beta chains came from one sample sequenced in a study of cytomegalovirus exposure and HLA in healthy donors. Primers for the PCR totalled 60 Vbeta and 13 Jbeta. Generated by immunoSEQ multiplex PCR, the TCRdb table keeps only in-frame clones and is missing some. The sample lists about 120,000 clones, roughly 80% occurring once. The specimen sequenced was PBMCs. The receptor source for this set is a male donor in good health and CMV-seropositive.

CDR3 loop: CASSRDSLNTGELFF. CDR3 nucleotides: TGTGCCAGCAGCAGGGACAGCCTGAACACCGGGGAGCTGTTTTTT. The chain joins TRBV7-3 to TRBJ2-2, with TRBD1 matching 7 bases. CDR1 and CDR2 (germline): SGHTA, FQGTGA. V shed 5 bases, J shed 1 base, and the junction held 4 bases outside the gene matches. This CDR3 contains 15 residues.

V usage is TRBV5-6 and J usage is TRBJ2-5, with a tentative D call TRBD1 (5 bases). This CDR3 comprises 13 residues. Germline-derived CDR1 and CDR2 are SGHDT and YYEEEE. V was shortened by 0 bases and J by 5 bases, with 8 bases between the two germline ends. CDR3 nucleotide sequence: TGTGCCAGCAGCTTGGTAAGGGGTGAGACCCAGTACTTC. Residues: CASSLVRGETQYF.

This chain links TRBV19 with TRBJ1-5; 7 bases agree with TRBD1. The CDR3 consists of 13 residues. From germline, CDR1 is LNHDA and CDR2 SQIVND (reference sequence). V lost 6 bases to trimming and J lost 4 bases; unmatched junction nucleotides: 3. This CDR3 reads CASRMGQNQPQHF. The CDR3 nucleotides read TGTGCCAGTAGGATGGGACAGAATCAGCCCCAGCATTTT. The entire variable domain, with the rest obtained from reference TRBV19 and TRBJ1-5, is as follows: DGGITQSPKYLFRKEGQNVTLSCEQNLNHDAMYWYRQDPGQGLRLIYYSQIVNDFQKGDIAEGYSVSREKKESFPLTVTSAQKNPTAFYLCASRMGQNQPQHFGDGTRLSIL.

For this clone: This CDR3 is missing its conserved last phenylalanine or tryptophan, likely due to a read error. The limits of the CDR3 on the DNA are not certain, so only TCRdb's listed CDR3 is given. This rearrangement joins TRBV7-2 to TRBJ2-7; TRBD2 reflects the table's D call only, with no check against the DNA. The V gene's germline CDR1 is SGHTA and CDR2 FQGNSA. Counting both end residues, the CDR3 totals 9 amino acids. The CDR3 spells CASSWGGSN.

This clone was observed once. The chain combines TRBV13 with TRBJ2-3; D is undetermined. Germline values: CDR1 PRHDT, CDR2 FYEKMQ (reference sequence). This CDR3 region has 16 residues. V dropped 5 bases and J dropped 2 bases, with 17 bases sitting between them. The CDR3 reads CASSPLSTEITDTQYF. The CDR3 nucleotides are TGTGCCAGCAGCCCCCTCAGTACCGAAATCACAGATACGCAGTATTTT.

This clone was counted once. V is TRBV19 and J is TRBJ2-7; D is possibly TRBD1 (6 bases). The CDR3 is 17 residues long. V dropped 3 bases and J dropped 2 bases, with 20 bases sitting between them. The germline CDR1 and CDR2 sequences are LNHDA and SQIVND (reference sequence). The CDR3 here is CASSISAEPQGTYEQYF. DNA for the CDR3: TGTGCCAGTAGTATTTCCGCAGAACCCCAGGGGACCTACGAGCAGTACTTC.

This sequence joins TRBV6-5 and TRBJ2-2; 8 bases agree with TRBD2. This CDR3 comprises 15 residues. V dropped 6 bases and J dropped 1; count of bases not matched to a gene: 4. CDR1 is MNHEY, CDR2 SVGAGI, per germline. The CDR3 is CASSTTSGNTGELFF. The CDR3 DNA sequence: TGTGCCAGCAGCACTACTAGCGGGAACACCGGGGAGCTGTTTTTT.

CDR3: CASSSSGINYEQYF. Here the CDR3 DNA reads TGTGCCAGCAGTTCTAGCGGTATTAACTACGAGCAGTACTTC. V and J are TRBV11-2 and TRBJ2-7; 7 bases line up with TRBD2. This CDR3 region has 14 residues. V gave up 6 bases and J gave up 3 bases; unmatched junction bases: 8. The germline CDR1 and CDR2 sequences are SGHAT and FQNNGV.

The chain combines TRBV11-2 with TRBJ2-1, with 8 nucleotides matching TRBD2. J gave up 3 bases and V 5 bases, and 9 bases lay outside the gene matches. The germline V gene has CDR1 SGHAT and CDR2 FQNNGV. The CDR3 is 16 amino acids. CDR3 loop: CASSESGTRFYNEQFF. In DNA form, the CDR3 reads TGTGCCAGCAGCGAATCCGGGACTAGATTCTACAATGAGCAGTTCTTC.

The V call is TRBV7-2, the J call TRBJ1-4; D is perhaps TRBD1 (6 bases). The V gene's germline CDR1 is SGHTA and CDR2 FQGNSA. V was clipped by 4 bases and J by 6 bases, with 15 bases between them. The CDR3 totals 15 residues. CDR3 DNA: TGTGCCAGCAGCTCAGTAGGGGGGGCCGATGAAAAACTGTTTTTT. This translates into CASSSVGGADEKLFF.

This clone came up once. The gene calls are TRBV25-1 and TRBJ2-7; tentatively, D is TRBD2 (6 bases). The ends were cut back, 4 bases at V and 3 bases at J, with 10 bases in the middle. This CDR3 region has 13 residues. Looked up from germline, CDR1 is MGHDK and CDR2 is SYGVNS. CDR3 sequence (DNA): TGTGCCAGCAGTGCCGGGACTTACTACGAGCAGTACTTC. It translates to CASSAGTYYEQYF.

This clone was recorded a few times. The J gene is TRBJ2-1, the V gene TRBV11-2; D unresolved. The ends were cut back, 2 bases at V and 5 bases at J, with 7 bases in the middle. CDR1 is SGHAT, CDR2 FQNNGV, per germline. This CDR3 comprises 13 residues. The CDR3 bases are TGTGCCAGCAGCTTAAGCAGGAACAATGAGCAGTTCTTC. Translation: CASSLSRNNEQFF. The full variable domain, completed using reference TRBV11-2 and TRBJ2-1, is EAGVAQSPRYKIIEKRQSVAFWCNPISGHATLYWYQQILGQGPKLLIQFQNNGVVDDSQLPKDRFSAERLKGVDSTLKIQPAKLEDSAVYLCASSLSRNNEQFFGPGTRLTVL.

This clone was counted between two and nine times. V and J are TRBV9 and TRBJ1-4, with D perhaps TRBD1 (5 bases). The germline CDR1 and CDR2 sequences are SGDLS and YYNGEE. Deletions cut 1 base from V and 5 bases from J, with 15 bases between. The CDR3 extends over 16 amino acids. The CDR3 loop reads CASSVTGGVGNEKLFF. DNA of the CDR3: TGTGCCAGCAGCGTAACCGGGGGGGTGGGGAATGAAAAACTGTTTTTT.

The chain has TRBV6-5 and TRBJ1-1; unclear D gene. The V end lost 5 bases, the J end lost 10 bases, and 14 bases lay between the germline ends. The V gene's germline CDR1 is MNHEY and CDR2 SVGAGI. The CDR3 contains 12 residues. The CDR3 coding sequence is TGTGCCAGCAGTGAAAGGAGGATACGAGCTTTCTTT. It encodes CASSERRIRAFF.

The chain recombines TRBV18 with TRBJ1-1; no reliable D call. Germline V gene lookup returns CDR1 KGHSH and CDR2 LQKENI. The V end lost 0 bases, the J end lost 5 bases, and 10 bases lay between the germline ends. The CDR3 spans 14 residues. The CDR3 spells CASSPPGRGTEAFF. As DNA, the CDR3 is TGTGCCAGCTCACCACCTGGGAGAGGAACTGAAGCTTTCTTT.

V and J are TRBV15 and TRBJ2-5, with TRBD1 matching 7 bases. The end of the DNA fits TRBJ2-7 better, so the J call may be wrong. Germline-derived CDR1 and CDR2 are LNHNV and YYDKDF (reference sequence). The CDR3 is 12 residues long. The CDR3, as DNA: TGTGCCGTACAGGGGCCACTCTACGAGCAGTACTTC. It translates to CAVQGPLYEQYF.

The chain carries TRBV5-1 and TRBJ2-5, with a weak D call TRBD1 (5 bases). The V end lost 2 bases, the J end lost 5 bases, and 19 bases lay between the germline ends. CDR3 length: 16 residues. Germline loops: CDR1 SGHRS, CDR2 YFSETQ. The DNA for the CDR3 is TGCGCCAGCAGCTTCTATTCAGGGTTTTCCCAGGAGACCCAGTACTTC. Translation: CASSFYSGFSQETQYF. Full variable domain (remainder filled in from reference TRBV5-1 and TRBJ2-5): KAGVTQTPRYLIKTRGQQVTLSCSPISGHRSVSWYQQTPGQGLQFLFEYFSETQRNKGNFPGRFSGRQFSNSRSEMNVSTLELGDSALYLCASSFYSGFSQETQYFGPGTRLLVL.

This clone was picked up a small number of times. The rearrangement links TRBV6-4 to TRBJ2-1, with 9 bases lining up with TRBD2. This CDR3 contains 15 residues. CDR1 is MRHNA, CDR2 SNTAGT, per germline. V was pared by 1 base and J by 8 bases, with 6 bases of the junction left unmatched. The CDR3 reads CASSDFQREVDEQFF. The CDR3 region has the DNA TGTGCCAGCAGTGACTTCCAGCGGGAGGTGGATGAGCAGTTCTTC.

The chain combines TRBV5-1 with TRBJ2-1; D not certain. The V end lost 1 base, the J end lost 7 bases, and 9 bases lay between the germline ends. The CDR3 has 13 amino acids. CDR1 is SGHRS, CDR2 YFSETQ, per germline. CDR3 DNA sequence: TGCGCCAGCAGCTTGACTCTCGGGAATGAGCAGTTCTTC. It yields the protein CASSLTLGNEQFF.

The rearrangement uses TRBV19 and TRBJ1-2, with a weak D call TRBD1 (6 bases). From germline, CDR1 is LNHDA and CDR2 SQIVND (reference sequence). This CDR3 comprises 12 residues. Trimming shortened V by 6 bases and J by 4 bases, and 9 bases separated the two germline ends. CDR3 protein: CASRDSSYGYTF. The CDR3 DNA follows: TGTGCCAGTAGGGACAGTTCCTATGGCTACACCTTC.